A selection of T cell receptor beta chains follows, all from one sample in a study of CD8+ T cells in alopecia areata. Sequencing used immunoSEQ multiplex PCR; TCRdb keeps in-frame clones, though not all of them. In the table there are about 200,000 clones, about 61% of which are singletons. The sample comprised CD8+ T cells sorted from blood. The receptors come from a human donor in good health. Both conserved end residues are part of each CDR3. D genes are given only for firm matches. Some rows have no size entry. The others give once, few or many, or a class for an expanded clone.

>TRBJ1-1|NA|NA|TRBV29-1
TGCAGCGTTGAAGATCGCGGGCAGGGCGGGAGTGAAGCTTTCTTT
CSVEDRGQGGSEAFF
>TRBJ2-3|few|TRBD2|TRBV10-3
TGTGCCATCAGTGAGACTAGCGGGGGCCGAGCGGATACGCAGTATTTT
CAISETSGGRADTQYF
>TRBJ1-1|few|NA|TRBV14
TGTGCCAGCAGCCAACCGGCAGCCGAAGCTTTCTTT
CASSQPAAEAFF
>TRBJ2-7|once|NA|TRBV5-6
TGTGCCAGCAGCTTTACCGGCGAGCAGTACTTC
CASSFTGEQYF
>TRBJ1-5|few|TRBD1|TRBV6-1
TGTGCCAGCAGTGAAGACCCGGGACAGCCTTATAGCAATCAGCCCCAGCATTTT
CASSEDPGQPYSNQPQHF
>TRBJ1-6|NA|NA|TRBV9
TGTGCCAGCAGCCTCTTTGGGGCCGGTCCCAATTCACCCCTCCACTTT
CASSLFGAGPNSPLHF
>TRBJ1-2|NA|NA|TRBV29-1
TGCAGCGTTGCTGGGGGGGTGACGGGCTACACCTTC
CSVAGGVTGYTF
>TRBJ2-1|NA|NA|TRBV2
TGTGCCAGCCCGCCCTTGGTGGACTACAATGAGCAGTTCTTC
CASPPLVDYNEQFF
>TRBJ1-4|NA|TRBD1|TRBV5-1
TGCGCCAGCACATGGACAGGGGGCGAAAAACTGTTTTTT
CASTWTGGEKLFF
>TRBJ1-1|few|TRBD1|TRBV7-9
TGTGCCAGCAGCGCCGGGACAGCGAACACTGAAGCTTTCTTT
CASSAGTANTEAFF
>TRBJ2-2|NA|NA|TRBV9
TGTGCCAGCAGCGTAGAGGAGGGGGACACCGGGGAGCTGTTTTTT
CASSVEEGDTGELFF
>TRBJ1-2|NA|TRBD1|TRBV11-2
TGTGCCAGCAGCTTTATCAGCTTGGACAGGGGGTCTAACTATGGCTACACCTTC
CASSFISLDRGSNYGYTF
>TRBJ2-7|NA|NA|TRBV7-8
TGTGCCAGCAGCTACGGCTCCTACGAGCAGTACTTC
CASSYGSYEQYF
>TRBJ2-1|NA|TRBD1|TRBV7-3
TGTGCCAGCAGCCCGAAGACAGGGAGCTCCTACAATGAGCAGTTCTTC
CASSPKTGSSYNEQFF
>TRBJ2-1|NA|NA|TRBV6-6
TGTGCCAGCAGTTACTCCCGGGACAATGAGCAGTTCTTC
CASSYSRDNEQFF
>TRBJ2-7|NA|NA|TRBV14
TGTGCCAGCAGCCAAGATCCAACCGCCGGGAACGAGCAGTACTTC
CASSQDPTAGNEQYF
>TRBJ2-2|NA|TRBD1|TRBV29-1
TGCAGCGCCGACGGGACAGCGAACACCGGGGAGCTGTTTTTT
CSADGTANTGELFF
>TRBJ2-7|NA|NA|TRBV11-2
TGTGCCTCGGCCCCGGGACCCTCCTACGAGCAGTACTTC
CASAPGPSYEQYF
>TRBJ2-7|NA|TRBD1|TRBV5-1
TGCGCCAGCAGCATTGGACAGGGTGGAGGCTACGAGCAGTACTTC
CASSIGQGGGYEQYF
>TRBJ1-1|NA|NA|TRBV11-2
TGTGCCAGCAGCGCAGCCCCGAACACTGAAGCTTTCTTT
CASSAAPNTEAFF
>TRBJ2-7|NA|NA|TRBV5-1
TGCGCCAGCAGCTTTACGGACCCTTACGAGCAGTACTTC
CASSFTDPYEQYF
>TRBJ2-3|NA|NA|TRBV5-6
TGTGCCAGCAGCTTACTCAGCACAGATACGCAGTATTTT
CASSLLSTDTQYF
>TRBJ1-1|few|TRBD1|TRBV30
TGTGCCTGGAGGCGGACAGGTTCCACTGAAGCTTTCTTT
CAWRRTGSTEAFF
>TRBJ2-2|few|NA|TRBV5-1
TGCGCCAGCAGCTTGGTGTACACCGGGGAGCTGTTTTTT
CASSLVYTGELFF
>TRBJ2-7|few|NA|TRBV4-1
TGCGCCAGCAGCCAAGTCTTAGTTTCCGAGCAGTACTTC
CASSQVLVSEQYF
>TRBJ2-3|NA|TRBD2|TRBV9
TGTGCCAGCAGCGTAGATGGGGGACTACCCACAGATACGCAGTATTTT
CASSVDGGLPTDTQYF
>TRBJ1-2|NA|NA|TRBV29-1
TGCAGCGCAGCGGTAACAGAGAACTATGGCTACACCTTC
CSAAVTENYGYTF
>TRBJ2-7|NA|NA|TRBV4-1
TGCGCCAGCAGCCCAGGGGAGGGGTTTAGAAAAGAGCAGTACTTC
CASSPGEGFRKEQYF
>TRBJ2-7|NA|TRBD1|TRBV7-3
TGTGCCAGCAGTCCGGACAGGGAGGACGAGCAGTACTTC
CASSPDREDEQYF
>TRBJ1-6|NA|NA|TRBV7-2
TGTGCCAGCAGCTCAGGACAGACTTCACCCCTCCACTTT
CASSSGQTSPLHF
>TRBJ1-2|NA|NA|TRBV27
TGTGCCAGCAGTTTCGACTCAAACTATGGCTACACCTTC
CASSFDSNYGYTF
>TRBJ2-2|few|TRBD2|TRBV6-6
TGTGCCAGCAGTCAAGATAGCGGGGTGTCCGGGGAGCTGTTTTTT
CASSQDSGVSGELFF
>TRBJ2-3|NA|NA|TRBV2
TGTGCCAGCAGGGGAGATACGCAGTATTTT
CASRGDTQYF
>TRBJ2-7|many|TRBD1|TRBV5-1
TGCGCCAGCACCCCCGGGACAGGGGGCGTCCACGAGCAGTACTTC
CASTPGTGGVHEQYF
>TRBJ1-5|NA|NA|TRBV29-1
TGCAGCGTTGGACACGCGCCCCAGCATTTT
CSVGHAPQHF
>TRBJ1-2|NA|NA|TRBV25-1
TGTGCCAGCAGTAGCAATCCTTATCGTGGCTACACCTTC
CASSSNPYRGYTF
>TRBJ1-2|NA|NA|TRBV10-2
TGCGCCAGCAGTGAGGGGGGTACGTTCTATGGCTACACCTTC
CASSEGGTFYGYTF
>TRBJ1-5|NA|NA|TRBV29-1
TGCAGCGGCAGGGATCAGCCCCAGCATTTT
CSGRDQPQHF
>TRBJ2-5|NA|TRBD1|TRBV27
TGTGCCAGCAGTTTAGCCAGGGGGGAGACCCAGTACTTC
CASSLARGETQYF
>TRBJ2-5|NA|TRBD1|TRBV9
TGTGCCAGCAGCGCCCGGACAGGGGGAGAGACCCAGTACTTC
CASSARTGGETQYF
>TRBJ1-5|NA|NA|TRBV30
TGTGCCTGGAGTACCGGGGACAGCAATCAGCCCCAGCATTTT
CAWSTGDSNQPQHF
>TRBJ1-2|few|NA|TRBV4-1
TGCGCCAGCAGCCAAGAGTCGACGGGAGGCTATGGCTACACCTTC
CASSQESTGGYGYTF
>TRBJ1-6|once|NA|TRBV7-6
TGTGCCAGCAGCCTGGGACCAAATTCACCCCTCCACTTT
CASSLGPNSPLHF
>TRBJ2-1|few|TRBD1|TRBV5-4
TGTGCCAGCAGCTTGAGGGGACAGGGTGGTAATGAGCAGTTCTTC
CASSLRGQGGNEQFF
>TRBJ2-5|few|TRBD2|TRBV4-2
TGTGCCAGCAGCCAGACTAGCGGGGGGGCGGAGACCCAGTACTTC
CASSQTSGGAETQYF
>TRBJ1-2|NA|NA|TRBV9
TGTGCCAGCAGCCCGGGAGCGCTAGGCTACACCTTC
CASSPGALGYTF
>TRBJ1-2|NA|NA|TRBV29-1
TGCAGCGTTGAAGGGGGGGTCCGCCCCGGGGGCTACACCTTC
CSVEGGVRPGGYTF
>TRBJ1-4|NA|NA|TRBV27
TGTGCCAGCAGTCCTATTCTTGTCGACGGGTCGAGTGAAAAACTGTTTTTT
CASSPILVDGSSEKLFF
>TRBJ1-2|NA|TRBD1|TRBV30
TGTGCCTGGAGTATGGGGACAGGGGGCAATGGCTACACCTTC
CAWSMGTGGNGYTF